This T cell receptor beta chain is drawn from a study of blood T cell repertoires in COVID-19. Study-wide background: COVID-19 samples from acute and convalescent phases originated in the United States, Italy and Spain. T cells, B-cell-depleted T cells, or PBMCs provided the cDNA or gDNA that served as material.

CDR3 length: 14 residues. Looked up from germline, CDR1 is LNHDA and CDR2 is SQIVND (reference sequence). V lost 2 bases, J lost 4 bases, and 4 bases stayed unmatched. Original analysis: Quantification of nucleated cells was approximated via reference gene primer amplification. Assay: immunoSEQ multiplex PCR; the TCRdb copy retains only in-frame clones and omits some. For V, J and clone size, that table is used; D and trimming come from the DNA. The sample gives approximately 120,000 clones, around 89% of which show up once; around 1.1% is in the top ten. The TCR comes from a human donor in a cohort sampled during active COVID-19. The J gene is TRBJ2-5, the V gene TRBV19; TRBD2 agrees at 7 bases. What was sequenced was peripheral blood. CDR3 sequence: CASSISGTIETQYF. The CDR3 DNA reads TGTGCCAGTAGTATATCGGGGACTATAGAGACCCAGTACTTC.